A selection of T cell receptor beta chains follows, all from one sample in a study of vaccination and CD4 T cells after COVID-19. One entry per CDR3 protein, called by TCRdb with MiXCR from the PCR reads. The top ten hold about 30% of the sample, which has approximately 6,400 distinct CDR3 sequences, roughly 50% seen once. These receptors have no identified antigens. The sample comprised CD4+ T cells from blood, cultured in vitro. Receptors originate from a human donor in good health. The CDR3 runs from the conserved cysteine through the conserved F or W. D genes are given only for firm matches. Clone size is not always given. Where it is, it says once, few, many or a class for expanded clones.

d_call	clone_size	j_call	v_call	cdr3_aa	cdr3_nt
.	few	TRBJ2-5	TRBV20-1	CSLKDSNSVGTQYF	TGCAGTTTAAAGGATTCGAACAGCGTGGGGACCCAGTACTTC
.	.	TRBJ2-2	TRBV12-3/TRBV12-4	CASSYTGELFF	TGTGCCAGCAGCTACACCGGGGAGCTGTTTTTT
.	.	TRBJ2-7	TRBV29-1	CSVELGTTTYEQYF	TGCAGCGTTGAATTGGGGACAACCACCTACGAGCAGTACTTC
.	.	TRBJ1-5	TRBV20-1	CSAVRQVSNQPQHF	TGCAGTGCAGTCAGACAGGTCAGCAATCAGCCCCAGCATTTT
.	.	TRBJ2-3	TRBV6-2/TRBV6-3	CASIAGTTDTQYF	TGTGCCAGCATCGCGGGAACCACAGATACGCAGTATTTT
TRBD2	.	TRBJ2-7	TRBV30	CAWTTSGGYEQYF	TGTGCCTGGACTACTAGCGGGGGATACGAGCAGTACTTC
.	.	TRBJ2-3	TRBV6-1	CASSPRTHHTDTQYF	TGTGCCAGCAGTCCACGGACCCACCACACAGATACGCAGTATTTT
.	.	TRBJ1-6	TRBV20-1	CSARAASESPLHF	TGCAGTGCTAGGGCGGCTTCGGAGTCACCCCTCCACTTT
.	.	TRBJ2-3	TRBV20-1	CSAPPTSRSTDTQYF	TGCAGTGCTCCCCCCACTAGTAGGTCGACAGATACGCAGTATTTT
.	few	TRBJ1-1	TRBV12-3/TRBV12-4	CASTWKGGTEAFF	TGTGCCAGCACCTGGAAAGGGGGCACTGAAGCTTTCTTT
TRBD2	once	TRBJ2-1	TRBV11-2	CASSSTYEAGGDGQFF	TGTGCCAGCAGCTCCACTTATGAAGCGGGAGGGGATGGGCAGTTCTTC
.	.	TRBJ2-7	TRBV20-1	CSASPLINYEQYF	TGCAGTGCTAGCCCCCTAATCAACTACGAGCAGTACTTC
TRBD2	.	TRBJ2-1	TRBV7-9	CASSRVRRTSAMEQFF	TGTGCCAGCAGCCGAGTAAGGAGGACTAGCGCCATGGAGCAGTTCTTC
.	few	TRBJ1-1	TRBV6-2/TRBV6-3	CASTLRVWTNTEAFF	TGTGCCAGCACCTTACGGGTGTGGACGAACACTGAAGCTTTCTTT
TRBD2	few	TRBJ2-2	TRBV4-1	CASSQEGGPSGRGELFF	TGCGCCAGCAGCCAAGAAGGAGGGCCTAGCGGGAGGGGGGAGCTGTTTTTT
TRBD2	.	TRBJ2-7	TRBV19	CASSIKVAGGHEQYF	TGTGCCAGTAGTATAAAGGTAGCGGGGGGTCACGAGCAGTACTTC
.	.	TRBJ2-1	TRBV6-1	CASNGGSGYNEQFF	TGTGCCAGCAATGGGGGGTCAGGCTACAATGAGCAGTTCTTC
.	.	TRBJ1-2	TRBV6-2/TRBV6-3	CASSMVLYGYTF	TGTGCCAGCAGTATGGTGCTTTATGGCTACACCTTC